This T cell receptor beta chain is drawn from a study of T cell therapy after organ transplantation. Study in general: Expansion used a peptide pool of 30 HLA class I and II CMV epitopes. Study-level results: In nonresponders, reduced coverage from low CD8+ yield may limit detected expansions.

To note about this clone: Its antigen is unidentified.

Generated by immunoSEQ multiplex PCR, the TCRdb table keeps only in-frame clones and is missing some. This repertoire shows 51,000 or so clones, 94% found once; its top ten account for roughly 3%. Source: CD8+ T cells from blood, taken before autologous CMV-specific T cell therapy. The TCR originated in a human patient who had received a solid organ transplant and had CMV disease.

The CDR3 loop reads CASSHRGLTKNIQYF. CDR3 sequence (DNA): TGTGCCAGCAGTCACAGGGGCTTGACCAAAAACATTCAGTACTTC. This sequence joins TRBV6-5 and TRBJ2-4, with 7 bases identical to TRBD1. CDR1 is MNHEY, CDR2 SVGAGI, per germline. The trim removed 5 bases at V and 2 bases at J, leaving 6 bases unmatched. This CDR3 contains 15 residues.